Listed here are 21 T cell receptor beta chains from one sample, sequenced in a study of cytomegalovirus exposure and HLA in healthy donors. The table came from immunoSEQ multiplex PCR; TCRdb's copy has only in-frame clones and leaves some out. The sample holds more than 70,000 clones, 90% to 96% seen once. Sample: PBMCs. All receptors come from a man between 18 and 29 years old in good health and CMV-seropositive.

This clone was observed once. The chain carries TRBV30 and TRBJ1-3; D is undetermined. The V end lost 5 bases, the J end lost 3 bases, and 8 bases lay between the germline ends. CDR1 and CDR2 from the germline V gene are GTSNPN and SVGIG (reference sequence). CDR3 length equals 12 residues. CDR3 residues: CAWDLYGNTIYF. For the CDR3, the DNA is TGTGCCTGGGACTTGTATGGAAACACCATATATTTT.

V and J are TRBV6-1 and TRBJ2-7; D ambiguous. V gave up 8 bases and J gave up 0 bases, with 11 bases separating them. The CDR3 is made up of 13 amino acids. Germline V lookup: CDR1 MNHNS, CDR2 SASEGT. CDR3 region: CASSKPSSYEQYF. In DNA form, the CDR3 reads TGTGCCAGCTCTAAGCCGAGCTCCTACGAGCAGTACTTC.

The chain links TRBV9 to TRBJ2-1; TRBD2 is a possible D gene (6 bases). This CDR3 has 15 residues. Trimming pared 0 bases from V and 8 bases from J, leaving 15 bases between. Germline CDR1 is SGDLS and CDR2 is YYNGEE. The CDR3 protein is CASSVAGSELDEQFF. The CDR3 DNA reads TGTGCCAGCAGCGTAGCCGGGAGTGAGTTGGATGAGCAGTTCTTC.

The chain couples TRBV5-4 to TRBJ2-1; 13 bases fit TRBD2. Looked up from germline, CDR1 is SGHNT and CDR2 is YYREEE (reference sequence). CDR3 length equals 16 residues. V lost 2 bases to trimming and J lost 3 bases; unmatched junction nucleotides: 2. The CDR3 reads CASSFGLAGDYNEQFF. The CDR3 nucleotides read TGTGCCAGCAGCTTTGGACTAGCGGGGGACTACAATGAGCAGTTCTTC.

V and J are TRBV6-1 and TRBJ2-3, with 11 bases matching TRBD2. CDR3 size: 17 residues. Germline V gene data show CDR1 as MNHNS and CDR2 as SASEGT. The trim removed 2 bases at V and 4 bases at J, leaving 8 bases unmatched. The CDR3 protein is CASSEFSGRAVPDTQYF. CDR3 sequence (DNA): TGTGCCAGCAGTGAATTTAGCGGGAGGGCCGTGCCAGATACGCAGTATTTT.

The V gene is TRBV5-5, the J gene TRBJ2-7; D gene unclear. With 1 base removed from V and 2 bases from J, the gap between germline ends came to 13 bases. Germline V lookup: CDR1 SGHKS, CDR2 YYEKEE (reference sequence). The CDR3 is made up of 15 amino acids. CDR3 in amino acids: CASSLRWAVAYEQYF. The DNA for the CDR3 is TGTGCCAGCAGCTTGAGGTGGGCTGTAGCCTACGAGCAGTACTTC. Looking up the rest from reference TRBV5-5 and TRBJ2-7 gives the full variable domain: DAGVTQSPTHLIKTRGQQVTLRCSPISGHKSVSWYQQVLGQGPQFIFQYYEKEERGRGNFPDRFSARQFPNYSSELNVNALLLGDSALYLCASSLRWAVAYEQYFGPGTRLTVT.

The chain is built from TRBV7-9 and TRBJ2-7, with 8 positions matching TRBD2. This CDR3 comprises 14 residues. In germline, CDR1 is SEHNR, CDR2 FQNEAQ (reference sequence). J lost 5 bases, V lost 3 bases, and 6 bases had no gene match. The CDR3, as DNA: TGTGCCAGCAGCTTTGAGGGACTAGTCGACGAGCAGTACTTC. Translation: CASSFEGLVDEQYF.

The count of this clone is one. This chain uses TRBV6-1 with TRBJ2-6; D gene ambiguous. Germline V CDR1 and CDR2: MNHNS, SASEGT. The CDR3 is 14 residues long. Deletions cut 8 bases from V and 4 bases from J, with 12 bases between. CDR3 nucleotide sequence: TGTGCCAGCGAACACGCCGGGGGGGCCAACGTCCTGACTTTC. The encoded protein is CASEHAGGANVLTF.

The chain couples TRBV5-6 to TRBJ2-1, with D unclear. The CDR3 runs to 13 residues. Germline CDR1 SGHDT, CDR2 YYEEEE. Trimming stripped 6 bases from V and 5 bases from J, with 12 bases between. As DNA, the CDR3 is TGTGCCAGCACCTCCTTCGTAGACAATGAGCAGTTCTTC. Its protein product is CASTSFVDNEQFF.

The rearrangement links TRBV6-5 to TRBJ2-7; D ambiguous. V was clipped by 6 bases and J by 1 base, with 13 bases between them. Germline CDR1 is MNHEY and CDR2 is SVGAGI. This CDR3 comprises 14 residues. CDR3 amino acids: CASSYNDGSYEQYF. CDR3 nucleotide sequence: TGTGCCAGCAGCTACAACGACGGGTCCTACGAGCAGTACTTC.

The chain recombines TRBV29-1 with TRBJ2-5, with D possibly being TRBD2 (5 bases). In germline, CDR1 is SQVTM, CDR2 ANQGSEA. This CDR3 comprises 17 residues. V lost 6 bases, J lost 1 base, and 24 bases lay in between. CDR3 sequence: CSVTRGLFMLGQETQYF. CDR3 coding DNA: TGCAGCGTCACGCGAGGACTTTTCATGCTTGGCCAAGAGACCCAGTACTTC.

V and J are TRBV27 and TRBJ1-1, with 7 positions matching TRBD1. Germline CDR1 reads MNHEY; CDR2 reads SMNVEV (reference sequence). CDR3 length equals 12 residues. Trimming took 7 bases from V and 3 from J; bases not matched to a gene: 2. The DNA for the CDR3 is TGTGCCAGCAAAACAGGGGACACTGAAGCTTTCTTT. This sequence encodes CASKTGDTEAFF.

This clone showed up just once. One junction end disagrees with the germline gene, perhaps due to a read error. The V and J genes are TRBV7-7 and TRBJ2-5, with 8 bases aligning to TRBD2. The germline V gene has CDR1 SSHAT and CDR2 FNYEAQ (reference sequence). The CDR3 has 16 amino acids. The CDR3 here is CASSINPTSGQETQYF. As DNA, the CDR3 is TGTGCTAGCAGCATTAACCCCACTAGCGGTCAAGAGACCCAGTACTTC.

The chain uses TRBV5-8 and TRBJ2-2; D is perhaps TRBD2 (5 bases). Germline V lookup: CDR1 SGHTS, CDR2 YDEGEE. The CDR3 has 14 amino acids. V dropped 10 bases and J dropped 4 bases, with 17 bases sitting between them. As DNA, the CDR3 is TGTGCCCCCGGGGTGTTCCCATCCACCGGGGAGCTGTTTTTT. Protein product: CAPGVFPSTGELFF.

This clone has only one observation. The chain combines TRBV10-2 with TRBJ2-1; tentatively, D is TRBD1 (6 bases). Per germline, CDR1 WSHSY and CDR2 SAAADI. The CDR3 length is 13 residues. Between the trimmed V and J ends, which lost 2 bases and 8 bases, there was a span of 10 bases. In DNA, the CDR3 is TGCGCCAGCAGTGAGAACAGGGTCGATGAGCAGTTCTTC. It codes for CASSENRVDEQFF.

This rearrangement joins TRBV11-1 to TRBJ1-1, with TRBD1 matching 7 bases. Germline V CDR1 and CDR2: SGHAT, FQDESV (reference sequence). With 1 base clipped from V and 0 bases from J, the junction kept 2 bases outside the gene matches. This CDR3 has 15 residues. The CDR3 DNA sequence: TGTGCCAGCAGCTTAGGGGACAGATTGAACACTGAAGCTTTCTTT. It specifies CASSLGDRLNTEAFF.

The chain recombines TRBV5-1 with TRBJ2-6; D is uncertain. Trimming left V 4 bases short and J 2 bases short, with 19 bases between. The CDR3 consists of 18 residues. From germline, CDR1 is SGHRS and CDR2 YFSETQ. The CDR3 nucleotides read TGCGCCAGCAGCCGACTCAGCGCTTCAAGGCCTGGGGCCAACGTCCTGACTTTC. It specifies CASSRLSASRPGANVLTF.

V is TRBV27 and J is TRBJ1-1, with D possibly matching TRBD1 (5 bases). The germline V and J ends were trimmed by 5 bases and 0 bases, with 13 bases remaining between them. This CDR3 spans 15 amino acids. In germline, CDR1 is MNHEY, CDR2 SMNVEV (reference sequence). The DNA for the CDR3 is TGTGCCAGCAGTACCCATGGGGGGGTGAACACTGAAGCTTTCTTT. Residues: CASSTHGGVNTEAFF.

This chain uses TRBV10-3 with TRBJ2-7; TRBD1 agrees at 9 bases. This CDR3 has 16 amino acids. The germline V gene has CDR1 ENHRY and CDR2 SYGVKD. The junction had 5 bases not matched to a gene; V was cut back by 0 bases and J by 2 bases. The CDR3 bases are TGTGCCATCAGTGAGTCCACCGGGACAGGGCCCTACGAGCAGTACTTC. It specifies CAISESTGTGPYEQYF.

The chain uses TRBV6-6 and TRBJ1-5; D remains ambiguous. This CDR3 comprises 14 residues. Trimming pared 11 bases from V and 2 bases from J, leaving 16 bases between. CDR1 is MNHNY and CDR2 is SVGAGI in the germline V gene (reference sequence). This CDR3 reads CASMGGWGNQPQHF. The CDR3 nucleotides read TGTGCCTCCATGGGAGGGTGGGGCAATCAGCCCCAGCATTTT.

The rearrangement joins TRBV4-2 to TRBJ2-7; no firm D call. Germline loops: CDR1 LGHNA, CDR2 YNFKEQ. The CDR3 has 15 residues. V lost 0 bases and J lost 2, with 11 bases in between. CDR3 nucleotides: TGTGCCAGCAGCCAAGATGTCTACAGACCCTACGAGCAGTACTTC. Its protein is CASSQDVYRPYEQYF.